The sequence of this T cell receptor (beta chain) was determined in a study of beta chain features in type 1 diabetes. Expressed TCRB transcripts were sequenced after all isolated RNA was converted to cDNA. Clones were sequenced by immunoSEQ multiplex PCR, and TCRdb holds only the in-frame ones, with some missing. The data contain 65,000 to 100,000 clones, around a third of them singletons. V lost 6 bases, J lost 0 bases, and 10 bases lay in between. This CDR3 is built from 14 residues. Germline CDR1 is SNHLY and CDR2 is FYNNEI. This sequence was found in a woman aged 18-30 years in good health. Sequenced sample: stem cell memory CD4+ T cells from blood. The gene calls are TRBV2 and TRBJ2-3; the D gene is possibly TRBD1 (5 bases). The CDR3 DNA reads TGTGCCAGCAGCCCAGGGTTTAGCACAGATACGCAGTATTTT. It encodes CASSPGFSTDTQYF.